Listed below are T cell receptor beta chains from one sample, sequenced in a study of chronic HIV infection and antiretroviral therapy. One entry per CDR3 protein results from TCRdb running MiXCR on the 5' RACE reads. The sample lists about 38,000 distinct CDR3 sequences; approximately 7.4% were seen once. Source material: peripheral blood. These receptors came from an adult who had HIV and had not received antiretroviral therapy, or was an uninfected healthy control (not recorded which). The CDR3 runs from the conserved cysteine through the conserved F or W. Fields, in order: clone size, CDR3 length, J gene, D gene, V gene, CDR3 DNA, CDR3 protein. A D gene is named only where the DNA matches it firmly. The size field is filled for only some rows; it gives once, few, many or a size class.

>many|14|TRBJ2-7|.|TRBV6-2/TRBV6-3
TGTGCCAGCACCCACCGGTTGGGAACCTACGAGCAGTACTTC
CASTHRLGTYEQYF
>.|14|TRBJ2-5|.|TRBV15
TGTGTCACGCGCCTCCCGGACACCCAAGAGACCCAGTACTTC
CVTRLPDTQETQYF
>many|12|TRBJ2-6|.|TRBV27
TGTGCCAGTACAAGTGGGGCCAACGTCCTGACTTTC
CASTSGANVLTF
>many|14|TRBJ1-2|.|TRBV28
TGTGCCAGCAGTGCCGGGACACTAAACTATGGCTACACCTTC
CASSAGTLNYGYTF
>.|16|TRBJ2-1|.|TRBV5-1
TGCGCCAGCAGCCGTGGGGGGGCATTTGACTACAATGAGCAGTTCTTC
CASSRGGAFDYNEQFF
>many|16|TRBJ2-1|.|TRBV28
TGTGCCAGCAGTTTAGGACGGCCCTTCCCCTACAATGAGCAGTTCTTC
CASSLGRPFPYNEQFF
>.|18|TRBJ2-3|TRBD1|TRBV18
TGTGCCAGCTCAACTTTTGTGCAGGGGACAGGCAACACAGATACGCAGTATTTT
CASSTFVQGTGNTDTQYF
>few|16|TRBJ1-2|TRBD1|TRBV4-2
TGTGCCAGCAGCCAGGCCTTAGGACAGGCCGGATATGGCTACACCTTC
CASSQALGQAGYGYTF
>few|14|TRBJ2-5|TRBD2|TRBV11-2
TGTGCCAGCAGCTCGAGCGGGGCCCAAGAGACCCAGTACTTC
CASSSSGAQETQYF
>few|14|TRBJ2-1|TRBD1|TRBV28
TGTGCCAGCAGCATATTAGGACAGGCCAATGAGCAGTTCTTC
CASSILGQANEQFF
>many|14|TRBJ1-5|.|TRBV21-1
TGTGCCAGCAGCAAGAGGGGACGGAATCAGCCCCAGCATTTT
CASSKRGRNQPQHF
>.|13|TRBJ2-5|TRBD1|TRBV29-1
TGCAGCGCAAGCCGGACAGGGCGCAAGACCCAGTACTTC
CSASRTGRKTQYF
>many|13|TRBJ2-1|.|TRBV29-1
TGCAGCGCCGAGGGGATCAGCTCCAATGAGCAGTTCTTC
CSAEGISSNEQFF
>many|14|TRBJ2-4|TRBD1|TRBV29-1
TGCAGCGTTGGAGAGCCAGGGGGCTCGAACATTCAGTACTTC
CSVGEPGGSNIQYF
>.|15|TRBJ2-4|TRBD2|TRBV3-1
TGTGCCAGCAGCCCCCAAGCGGGAGGGAAAAACATTCAGTACTTC
CASSPQAGGKNIQYF
>.|16|TRBJ1-5|.|TRBV28
TGTGCCAGCACTTTCGTGGGGGACTATAGCAATCAGCCCCAGCATTTT
CASTFVGDYSNQPQHF
>many|15|TRBJ2-6|.|TRBV2
TGTGCCAGCAGTACCTACAGGGCTGGGGCCAACGTCCTGACTTTC
CASSTYRAGANVLTF
>.|15|TRBJ1-5|TRBD1|TRBV12-5
TGTGCTAGTGGTTTGGGACAGGGGCCTAATCAGCCCCAGCATTTT
CASGLGQGPNQPQHF
>few|14|TRBJ1-5|TRBD1|TRBV28
TGTGCCAGCAGTCGGACAGGGCAAAATCAGCCCCAGCATTTT
CASSRTGQNQPQHF
>many|15|TRBJ2-7|TRBD1|TRBV10-3
TGTGCCATCAGTGTTGACAGGGCCAGCTCCTACGAGCAGTACTTC
CAISVDRASSYEQYF
>few|14|TRBJ2-7|.|TRBV28
TGTGCCAGCAGTTCCGGCAGGGTATCCTACGAGCAGTACTTC
CASSSGRVSYEQYF
>few|11|TRBJ1-1|.|TRBV12-5
TGTGCTAGTGGTATTGGGGGGGAAACTTTCTTT
CASGIGGETFF
>.|13|TRBJ1-1|.|TRBV9
TGTGCCAGCAGCTTCGGGCAGGGAACTGAAGCTTTCTTT
CASSFGQGTEAFF
>few|11|TRBJ2-7|.|TRBV24-1
TGTGCCACCGGGCAGGGGCGCGAGCAGTACTTC
CATGQGREQYF
>few|9|TRBJ2-7|.|TRBV29-1
TGCAGCGTTCCCCTCGGACATGGCTTC
CSVPLGHGF
>.|13|TRBJ2-1|.|TRBV7-2
TGTGCCAGCAGCTTCAGGGAGAGAGGTGAGCAGTTCTTC
CASSFRERGEQFF
>.|13|TRBJ2-2|TRBD1|TRBV7-2
TGTGCCAGCAGTCCAGGGGGCACCGGGGAGCTGTTTTTT
CASSPGGTGELFF
>many|17|TRBJ2-3|TRBD2|TRBV20-1
TGCAGTGCTGCCGGACTAGCGGGAGGGCGGGGCACAGATACGCAGTATTTT
CSAAGLAGGRGTDTQYF
>.|12|TRBJ2-1|.|TRBV29-1
TGCAGCGTTGTGGGAGGAGACAATGAGCAGTTCTTC
CSVVGGDNEQFF
>.|17|TRBJ2-1|TRBD2|TRBV11-2
TGTGCCAGCAGCCTCTATACTAGCGGGAGGGCCTACAATGAGCAGTTCTTC
CASSLYTSGRAYNEQFF
>few|15|TRBJ2-7|.|TRBV14
TGTGCCAGCAGCCAAGCCCAGGGGCGCGTCAGCGAGCAGTACTTC
CASSQAQGRVSEQYF
>.|15|TRBJ1-1|TRBD1|TRBV29-1
TGCAGCGCCGTACGACAGGGGCTAAAGAACACTGAAGCTTTCTTT
CSAVRQGLKNTEAFF
>few|12|TRBJ2-1|.|TRBV5-1
TGCGCCAGCAGCCGCACGGACAGTTCTAAGTTCTTC
CASSRTDSSKFF
>few|11|TRBJ1-3|.|TRBV29-1
TGCAGCGTTGCCATAGGAAACACCATATATTTT
CSVAIGNTIYF
>.|14|TRBJ1-1|TRBD1|TRBV2
TGTGCCAGCAGTACAGGGGGCGCGAACACTGAAGCTTTCTTT
CASSTGGANTEAFF
>many|15|TRBJ2-1|TRBD2|TRBV28
TGTGCCAGCAGTTTAATGAGGCGGGAGTGGGTTGAGCAGTTCTTC
CASSLMRREWVEQFF
>few|8|TRBJ2-1|.|TRBV29-1
TGCAGCATCGATCAGGGGTCCTTC
CSIDQGSF
>.|16|TRBJ1-4|TRBD1|TRBV2
TGTGCCAGCAGTGAAGGGGGGACAGATTATAATGAAAAACTGTTTTTT
CASSEGGTDYNEKLFF
>many|15|TRBJ2-3|.|TRBV5-5
TGTGCCAGCAGCTTCCCTTCGACCGTCTCGGATACGCAGTATTTT
CASSFPSTVSDTQYF
>few|13|TRBJ1-2|.|TRBV12-3/TRBV12-4
TGTGCCAGCAGTCTAGGGCCTCCCCCTGGCTACACCTTC
CASSLGPPPGYTF
>few|14|TRBJ2-7|TRBD2|TRBV20-1
TGCAGTGCTACCCCTAGCGGGTATAACTACGAGCAGTACTTC
CSATPSGYNYEQYF
>few|14|TRBJ1-5|TRBD1|TRBV7-9
TGTGCCAGCAGCTTAGCGGGACAGAATCAGCCCCAGCATTTT
CASSLAGQNQPQHF
>.|15|TRBJ1-5|.|TRBV20-1
TGCAGTGCTAGGGAACTGGACCGCACCTATCAGCCCCAGCATTTT
CSARELDRTYQPQHF
>.|11|TRBJ1-2|TRBD1|TRBV20-1
TGCAGTGCCGACACAGGGGATGGCTACACCTTC
CSADTGDGYTF
>.|13|TRBJ1-2|.|TRBV28
TGTGCCAGCAGGAATACACCCAACTATGGCTACACCTTC
CASRNTPNYGYTF
>many|15|TRBJ2-5|.|TRBV6-6
TGTGCCAGCAGTTACAGGCAGTGGTACATGGAGACCCAGTACTTC
CASSYRQWYMETQYF
>many|12|TRBJ1-1|.|TRBV4-2
TGTGCCAGCAGCTTGGGACCCCGTGAAGCTTTCTTT
CASSLGPREAFF
>.|16|TRBJ2-3|TRBD2|TRBV7-9
TGTGCCAGCAGCTTATTCACTAGCGGGCGACCGGATACGCAGTATTTT
CASSLFTSGRPDTQYF
>few|16|TRBJ2-3|TRBD2|TRBV28
TGTGCCAGCAGTTCCAGGACTAGCGGGTTCACAGATACGCAGTATTTT
CASSSRTSGFTDTQYF
>.|12|TRBJ2-7|.|TRBV28
TGTGCCAGCAGTTTATTCTCCTACGAGCAGTACTTC
CASSLFSYEQYF
>few|14|TRBJ1-2|.|TRBV28
TGTGCCAGCAGTTTATTCCCGGGGAACTATGGCTACACCTTC
CASSLFPGNYGYTF
>.|12|TRBJ2-7|.|TRBV27
TGTGCCAGCAGTACCCCAAATGGGGAGCAGTACTTC
CASSTPNGEQYF
>many|13|TRBJ2-1|.|TRBV20-1
TGCAGTGCCCAGGGGGGTGGCTACAATGAGCAGTTCTTC
CSAQGGGYNEQFF
>few|14|TRBJ2-5|TRBD2|TRBV3-1
TGTGCCAGCAGCCAGGGGACTAGCGGTGAGACCCAGTACTTC
CASSQGTSGETQYF
>many|16|TRBJ2-5|.|TRBV20-1
TGCAGTGCTAGAGGGTCCGGGGGTAGGGTCCAAGAGACCCAGTACTTC
CSARGSGGRVQETQYF